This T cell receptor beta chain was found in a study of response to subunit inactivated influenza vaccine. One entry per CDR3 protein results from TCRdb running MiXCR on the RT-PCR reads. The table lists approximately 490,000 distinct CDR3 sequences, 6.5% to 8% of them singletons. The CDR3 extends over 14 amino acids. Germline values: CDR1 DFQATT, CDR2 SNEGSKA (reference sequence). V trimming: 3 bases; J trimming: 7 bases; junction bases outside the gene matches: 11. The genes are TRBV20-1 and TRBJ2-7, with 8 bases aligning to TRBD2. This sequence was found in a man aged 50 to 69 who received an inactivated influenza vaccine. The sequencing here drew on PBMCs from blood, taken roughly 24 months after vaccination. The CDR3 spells CSARRTGGPSEQYF. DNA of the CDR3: TGCAGTGCTAGGAGGACGGGAGGGCCCTCTGAGCAGTACTTC.